This T cell receptor (beta chain) was sequenced for a study of post-analysis software for immune sequencing data. Prepared libraries of TCR beta cDNA carried unique molecular identifiers. Researchers reported around 510,000 cDNA molecules coming from around 1 to 10 million T cells. TCRdb re-called the PCR reads through MiXCR, storing one row per CDR3 protein. This sample has 250,000 to 300,000 distinct CDR3 sequences, with 36% found just once. This clonotype was recorded only once. Its antigen is unidentified. The V gene's germline CDR1 is SGHNT and CDR2 YENEEA. The CDR3 totals 14 residues. Unmatched junction bases numbered 6, after V lost 6 bases and J lost 6 bases. Overall study results and limits: In patients, five TRBV segments were more frequent than in controls, with TRBV5-6, TRBV5-1 and TRBV20-1 among them.

This clonotype was sampled from a girl aged 5 to 17 with multiple sclerosis. This chain joins TRBV11-3 and TRBJ2-1, with 9 positions matching TRBD2. Source material: blood. CDR3 sequence (DNA): TGTGCCAGCAGACAGGGACTAGCTGGCAATGAGCAGTTCTTC. Protein sequence: CASRQGLAGNEQFF.